A single sample gave rise to the 15 T cell receptor beta chains below, sequenced in a study of cytomegalovirus exposure and HLA in healthy donors. Primers: 60 Vbeta forward and 13 Jbeta reverse. The protocol was immunoSEQ multiplex PCR, while the TCRdb copy is restricted to in-frame clones and leaves out a portion. This sample has about 190,000 clones, with 78% found just once. The sample taken for sequencing was PBMCs. These receptors originate from a woman aged 30 to 39 in good health and CMV-seropositive.

V usage is TRBV30 and J usage is TRBJ2-1; possibly TRBD2 for D (5 bases). The CDR3 is 12 amino acids. Trimming shortened V by 5 bases and J by 5 bases, and 10 bases separated the two germline ends. In germline, CDR1 is GTSNPN, CDR2 SVGIG (reference sequence). The CDR3 DNA reads as TGTGCCTGGTCGCGGGTGAACAATGAGCAGTTCTTC. Protein sequence: CAWSRVNNEQFF. The full variable domain, rest sourced from reference TRBV30 and TRBJ2-1, is SQTIHQWPATLVQPVGSPLSLECTVEGTSNPNLYWYRQAAGRGLQLLFYSVGIGQISSEVPQNLSASRPQDRQFILSSKKLLLSDSGFYLCAWSRVNNEQFFGPGTRLTVL.

The genes are TRBV2 and TRBJ2-5; 7 nucleotides agree with TRBD1. The J call may not be correct, given that the DNA end is closer to TRBJ2-7. The CDR3 runs to 14 residues. Looked up from germline, CDR1 is SNHLY and CDR2 is FYNNEI. The CDR3 spells CASSGQGRIYEQYF. CDR3 in DNA: TGTGCCAGCAGTGGACAGGGACGGATCTACGAGCAGTACTTC.

The J gene is TRBJ2-1, the V gene TRBV18; D is uncertain. Per the germline V gene, CDR1 is KGHSH and CDR2 is LQKENI. CDR3 length equals 12 residues. The V end lost 8 bases, the J end lost 5 bases, and 10 bases lay between the germline ends. The CDR3 reads CASRSGNNEQFF. CDR3 DNA: TGTGCCAGCCGTTCGGGTAACAATGAGCAGTTCTTC.

This sequence joins TRBV10-1 and TRBJ2-3; D is perhaps TRBD2 (5 bases). The CDR3 sequence is 11 residues long. Per the germline V gene, CDR1 is WNHNN and CDR2 is SYGVQD (reference sequence). V shed 3 bases and J shed 8 bases, with 6 bases lying between them. This CDR3 reads CASSDAGTQYF. In nucleotides, the CDR3 is TGCGCCAGCAGTGATGCGGGTACGCAGTATTTT.

The gene calls are TRBV7-9 and TRBJ1-5; D not certain. Germline V gives CDR1 SEHNR, CDR2 FQNEAQ (reference sequence). The CDR3 runs to 14 residues. V was clipped by 1 base and J by 4 bases, with 8 bases between them. CDR3 in amino acids: CASSLVSSNQPQHF. CDR3 bases: TGTGCCAGCAGCTTAGTGTCGAGTAATCAGCCCCAGCATTTT.

This clone was found once. The gene calls are TRBV7-6 and TRBJ2-3; 12 bases agree with TRBD2. CDR3 length: 16 amino acids. Germline assignment: CDR1 SGHVS and CDR2 FNYEAQ. With 4 bases clipped from V and 1 base from J, the junction kept 3 bases outside the gene matches. DNA of the CDR3: TGTGCCAGCAGCTCCAGACTAGCGGGGGGCACAGATACGCAGTATTTT. It yields the protein CASSSRLAGGTDTQYF.

This chain connects TRBV4-1 to TRBJ2-2; D unclear. The ends were cut back, 1 base at V and 5 bases at J, with 11 bases in the middle. Germline lookup yields CDR1 MGHRA and CDR2 YSYEKL. This CDR3 contains 15 residues. The DNA for the CDR3 is TGCGCCAGCAGCCAAGCAGCGACCATGACCGGGGAGCTGTTTTTT. This translates into CASSQAATMTGELFF.

This clone showed up just a few times. V and J are TRBV7-8 and TRBJ1-5; D gene uncertain. The V end lost 5 bases, the J end lost 1 base, and 6 bases lay between the germline ends. CDR3 length: 13 amino acids. From germline, CDR1 is SGHVS and CDR2 FQNEAQ. The DNA for the CDR3 is TGTGCCAGCAGCGCGCGGAGCAATCAGCCCCAGCATTTT. Amino acids: CASSARSNQPQHF. The full variable domain, completed using reference TRBV7-8 and TRBJ1-5, is GAGVSQSPRYKVAKRGQDVALRCDPISGHVSLFWYQQALGQGPEFLTYFQNEAQLDKSGLPSDRFFAERPEGSVSTLKIQRTQQEDSAVYLCASSARSNQPQHFGDGTRLSIL.

The V and J genes are TRBV2 and TRBJ2-7, with D perhaps matching TRBD2 (5 bases). Germline V CDR1 and CDR2: SNHLY, FYNNEI. The germline V and J ends were trimmed by 4 bases and 2 bases, with 12 bases remaining between them. The CDR3 sequence is 14 residues long. CDR3 sequence (DNA): TGTGCCAGCAGTGTTGGGAGCAGAGCCTACGAGCAGTACTTC. Its protein is CASSVGSRAYEQYF.

The chain employs TRBV19 and TRBJ1-1, with TRBD1 as a possible D gene (5 bases). Germline V gene data show CDR1 as LNHDA and CDR2 as SQIVND (reference sequence). Between the trimmed V and J ends, which lost 6 bases and 8 bases, there was a span of 16 bases. The CDR3 length is 13 residues. The CDR3 nucleotides are TGTGCCAGTAGAAACACAGACAACAGGGAAGCTTTCTTT. It yields the protein CASRNTDNREAFF. Full variable domain (outside the CDR3, taken from reference TRBV19 and TRBJ1-1): DGGITQSPKYLFRKEGQNVTLSCEQNLNHDAMYWYRQDPGQGLRLIYYSQIVNDFQKGDIAEGYSVSREKKESFPLTVTSAQKNPTAFYLCASRNTDNREAFFGQGTRLTVV.

About this clone itself: Other DNA sequences of this sample code for an identical CDR3. The chain links TRBV28 to TRBJ2-3; D is possibly TRBD2 (6 bases). The CDR3 totals 12 residues. Deletions cut 4 bases from V and 6 bases from J, with 8 bases between. Germline CDR1 is MDHEN and CDR2 is SYDVKM. The CDR3 reads CASSSAGDTQYF. The CDR3 region has the DNA TGTGCCAGCAGTTCTGCGGGGGATACGCAGTATTTT.

The chain couples TRBV7-9 to TRBJ2-7; 13 bases match TRBD2. Germline V lookup: CDR1 SEHNR, CDR2 FQNEAQ (reference sequence). This CDR3 contains 16 residues. J lost 1 base, V lost 6 bases, and 6 bases had no gene match. CDR3 nucleotides: TGTGCCAGCAGTCCCGGACTAGCGGGAGTTTCCTACGAGCAGTACTTC. It yields the protein CASSPGLAGVSYEQYF.

J is TRBJ1-2 and V is TRBV27, with a tentative D call TRBD1 (5 bases). Trimming stripped 4 bases from V and 8 bases from J, with 14 bases between. The CDR3 covers 13 residues. CDR1 and CDR2 (germline): MNHEY, SMNVEV (reference sequence). DNA of the CDR3: TGTGCCAGCAGTTACCGGGGGTTCGGCGGCTACACCTTC. It encodes CASSYRGFGGYTF.

CDR3: CASSRNMNTEAFF. The CDR3 DNA is TGTGCCAGCAGCCGAAACATGAACACTGAAGCTTTCTTT. V usage is TRBV4-2 and J usage is TRBJ1-1; D gene ambiguous. Germline V gene data show CDR1 as LGHNA and CDR2 as YNFKEQ. The CDR3 totals 13 residues. V was cut by 4 bases and J by 0 bases, with 6 bases left in between.

The genes are TRBV28 and TRBJ2-1; D remains ambiguous. Per germline, CDR1 MDHEN and CDR2 SYDVKM. This CDR3 is 13 amino acids long. The V and J ends lost 6 bases and 3 bases respectively, with 9 bases between them. The CDR3 sequence: CASSHRFYNEQFF. CDR3 DNA: TGTGCCAGCAGCCACCGGTTCTACAATGAGCAGTTCTTC.